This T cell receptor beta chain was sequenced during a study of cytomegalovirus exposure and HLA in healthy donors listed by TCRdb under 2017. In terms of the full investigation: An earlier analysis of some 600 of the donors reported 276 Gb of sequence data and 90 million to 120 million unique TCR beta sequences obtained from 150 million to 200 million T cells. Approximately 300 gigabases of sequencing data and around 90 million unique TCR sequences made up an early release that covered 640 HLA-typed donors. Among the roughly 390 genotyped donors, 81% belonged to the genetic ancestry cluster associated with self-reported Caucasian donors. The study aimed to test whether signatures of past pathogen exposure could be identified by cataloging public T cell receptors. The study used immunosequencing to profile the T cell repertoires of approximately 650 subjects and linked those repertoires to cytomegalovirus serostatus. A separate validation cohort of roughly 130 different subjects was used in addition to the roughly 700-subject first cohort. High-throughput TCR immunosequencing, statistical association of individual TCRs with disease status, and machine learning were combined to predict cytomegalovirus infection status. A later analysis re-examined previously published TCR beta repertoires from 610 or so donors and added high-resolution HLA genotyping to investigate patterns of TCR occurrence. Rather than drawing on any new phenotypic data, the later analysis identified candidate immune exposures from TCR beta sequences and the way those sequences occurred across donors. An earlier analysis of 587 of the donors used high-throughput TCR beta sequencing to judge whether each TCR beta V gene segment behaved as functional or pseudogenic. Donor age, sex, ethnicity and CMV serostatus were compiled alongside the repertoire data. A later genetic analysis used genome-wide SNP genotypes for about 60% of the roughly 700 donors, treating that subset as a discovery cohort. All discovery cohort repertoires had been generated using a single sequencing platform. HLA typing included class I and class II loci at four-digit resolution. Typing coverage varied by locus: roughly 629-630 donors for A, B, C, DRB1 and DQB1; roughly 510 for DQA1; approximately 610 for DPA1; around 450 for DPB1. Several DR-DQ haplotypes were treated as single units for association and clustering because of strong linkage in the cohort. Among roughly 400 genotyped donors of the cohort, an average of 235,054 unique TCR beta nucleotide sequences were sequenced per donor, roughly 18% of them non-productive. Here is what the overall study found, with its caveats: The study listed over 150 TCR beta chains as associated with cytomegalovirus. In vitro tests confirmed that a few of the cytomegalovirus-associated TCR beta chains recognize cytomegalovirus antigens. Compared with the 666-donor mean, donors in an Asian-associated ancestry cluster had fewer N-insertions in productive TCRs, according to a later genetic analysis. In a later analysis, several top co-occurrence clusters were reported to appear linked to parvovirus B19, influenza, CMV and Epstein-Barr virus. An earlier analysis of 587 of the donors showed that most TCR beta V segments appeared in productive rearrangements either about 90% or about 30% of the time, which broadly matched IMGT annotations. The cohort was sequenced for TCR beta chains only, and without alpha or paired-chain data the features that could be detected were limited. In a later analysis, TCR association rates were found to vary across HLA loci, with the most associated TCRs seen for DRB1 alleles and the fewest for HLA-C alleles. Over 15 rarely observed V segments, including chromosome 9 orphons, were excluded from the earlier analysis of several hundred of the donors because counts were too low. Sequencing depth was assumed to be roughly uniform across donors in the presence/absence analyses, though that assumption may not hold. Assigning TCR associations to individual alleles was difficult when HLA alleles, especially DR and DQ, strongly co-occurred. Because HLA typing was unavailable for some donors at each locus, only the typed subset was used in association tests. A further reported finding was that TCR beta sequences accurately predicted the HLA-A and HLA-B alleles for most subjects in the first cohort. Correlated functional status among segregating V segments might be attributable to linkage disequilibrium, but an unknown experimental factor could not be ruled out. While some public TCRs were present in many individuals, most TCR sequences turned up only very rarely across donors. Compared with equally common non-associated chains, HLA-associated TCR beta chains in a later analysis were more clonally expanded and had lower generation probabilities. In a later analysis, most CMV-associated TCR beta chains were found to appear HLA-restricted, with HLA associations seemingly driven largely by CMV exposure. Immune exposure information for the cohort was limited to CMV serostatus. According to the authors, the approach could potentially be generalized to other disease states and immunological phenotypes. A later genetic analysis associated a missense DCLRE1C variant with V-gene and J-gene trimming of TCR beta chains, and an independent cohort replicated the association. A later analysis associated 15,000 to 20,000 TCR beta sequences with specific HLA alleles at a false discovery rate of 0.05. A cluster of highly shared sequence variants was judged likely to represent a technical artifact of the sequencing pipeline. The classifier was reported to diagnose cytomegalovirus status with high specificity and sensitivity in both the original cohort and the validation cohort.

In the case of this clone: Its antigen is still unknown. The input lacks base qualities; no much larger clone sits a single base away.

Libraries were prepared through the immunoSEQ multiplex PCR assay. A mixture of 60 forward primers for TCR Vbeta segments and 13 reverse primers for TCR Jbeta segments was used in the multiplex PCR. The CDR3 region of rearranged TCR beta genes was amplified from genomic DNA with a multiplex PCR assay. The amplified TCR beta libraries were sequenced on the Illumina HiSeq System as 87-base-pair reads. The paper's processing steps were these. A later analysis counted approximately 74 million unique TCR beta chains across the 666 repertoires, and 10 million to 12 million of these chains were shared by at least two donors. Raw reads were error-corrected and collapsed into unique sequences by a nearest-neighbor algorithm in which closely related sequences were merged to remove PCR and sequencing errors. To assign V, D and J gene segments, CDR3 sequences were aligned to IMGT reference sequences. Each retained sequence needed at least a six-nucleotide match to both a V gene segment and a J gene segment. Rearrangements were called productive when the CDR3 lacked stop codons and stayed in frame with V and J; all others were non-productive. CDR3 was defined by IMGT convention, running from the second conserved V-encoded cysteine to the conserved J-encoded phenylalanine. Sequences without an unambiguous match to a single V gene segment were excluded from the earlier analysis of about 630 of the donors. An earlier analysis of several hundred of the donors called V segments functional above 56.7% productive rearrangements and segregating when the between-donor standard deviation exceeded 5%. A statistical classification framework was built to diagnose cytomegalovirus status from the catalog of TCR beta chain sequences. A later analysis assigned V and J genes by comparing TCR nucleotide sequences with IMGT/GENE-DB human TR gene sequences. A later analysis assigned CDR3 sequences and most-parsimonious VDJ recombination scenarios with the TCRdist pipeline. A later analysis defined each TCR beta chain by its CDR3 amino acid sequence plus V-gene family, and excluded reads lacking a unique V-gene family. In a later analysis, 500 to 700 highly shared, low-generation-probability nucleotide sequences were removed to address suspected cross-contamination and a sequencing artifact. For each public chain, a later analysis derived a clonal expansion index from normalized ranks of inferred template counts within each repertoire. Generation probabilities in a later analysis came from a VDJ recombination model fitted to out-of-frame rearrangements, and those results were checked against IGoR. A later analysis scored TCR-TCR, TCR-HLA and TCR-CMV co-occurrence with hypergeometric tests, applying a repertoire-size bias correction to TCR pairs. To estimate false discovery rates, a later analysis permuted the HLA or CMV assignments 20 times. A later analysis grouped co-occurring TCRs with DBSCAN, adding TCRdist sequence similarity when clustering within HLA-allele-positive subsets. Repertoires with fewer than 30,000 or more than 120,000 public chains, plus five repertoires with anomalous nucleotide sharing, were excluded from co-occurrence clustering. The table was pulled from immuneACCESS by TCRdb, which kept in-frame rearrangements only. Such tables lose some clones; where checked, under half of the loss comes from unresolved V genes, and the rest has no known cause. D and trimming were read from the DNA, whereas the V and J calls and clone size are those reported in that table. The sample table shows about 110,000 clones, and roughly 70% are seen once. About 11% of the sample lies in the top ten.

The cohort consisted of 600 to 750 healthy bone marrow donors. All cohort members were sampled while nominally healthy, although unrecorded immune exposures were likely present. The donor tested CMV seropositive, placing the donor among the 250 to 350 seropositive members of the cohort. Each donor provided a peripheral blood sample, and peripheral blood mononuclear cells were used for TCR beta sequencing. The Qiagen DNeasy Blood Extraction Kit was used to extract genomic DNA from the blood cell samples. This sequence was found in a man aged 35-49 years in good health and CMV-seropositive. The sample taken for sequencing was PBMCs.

The DNA sequence reads TGTGCCAGCAGTAAGGGGGAGACCCAGTACTTC. The translation is CASSKGETQYF. The V and J genes are TRBV2 and TRBJ2-5; a tentative D call is TRBD1 (5 bases match). The CDR3 runs 11 residues from the cysteine to the phenylalanine. Just CDR3 DNA is preserved here, 33 bases in frame from base 1. As encoded in the germline V gene, CDR1 is SNHLY while CDR2 is FYNNEI. V and J are truncated by 5 bases and 5 bases respectively, leaving an intervening sequence of 6 bases.